This T cell receptor beta chain stems from a study of response to subunit inactivated influenza vaccine. TCRdb ran MiXCR on the RT-PCR reads and lists one entry per CDR3 protein. This sample has approximately 290,000 distinct CDR3 sequences, with about 20% found just once. A remark on this clonotype: Its antigen is unidentified.

The CDR3 has 14 residues. The junction had 7 bases not matched to a gene; V was cut back by 8 bases and J by 6 bases. Germline V gives CDR1 MNHEY, CDR2 SVGEGT. Broader study findings: A suggestion made by the authors is that each seasonal influenza vaccination recruits few new T cells.

This TCR was recovered from a man in his fifties or sixties who received an inactivated influenza vaccine. The starting material was PBMCs from blood, obtained about 20 months after vaccination. The J gene is TRBJ2-3, the V gene TRBV6-2 or TRBV6-3; 11 bases map to TRBD2. The CDR3: CASALAGGLDTQYF. CDR3 bases: TGTGCCAGCGCCCTAGCGGGGGGTTTGGATACGCAGTATTTT.